This TCR beta chain was sequenced during a study of T-cell reconstitution after alpha-beta-depleted transplantation in children (dated by TCRdb to the mid-2010s). At the level of the whole study: Using TCR repertoire profiling, the study followed T-cell immune reconstitution in a quantitative way in children after TCRalphabeta/CD19-depleted allogeneic hematopoietic cell transplantation. General findings and caveats noted by the study authors: In some patients, the high TCRbeta diversity seen at day 60 was put down to recipient T cells and intrathymic progenitors that had survived conditioning. Apparently early alphabetaT-cell count recovery about two months after transplant reportedly relied on only several hundred rapidly expanded clones derived from non-depleted graft cells. Over subsequent months, a decline in hyperexpanded clone frequencies was noted, and after one year, T-cell counts and TCRbeta diversity were mostly ascribed to newly produced T cells.

A word on this clonotype: Its antigen is unknown. No base-level quality is on record; no much larger clone is a single base apart.

Inclusive of the bounding cysteine and phenylalanine, the CDR3 is 16 residues long. Left in the record is the CDR3 DNA by itself, 48 bases read in frame from the first base. Germline trimming: 3 bases from V, 2 bases from J; junction bases outside gene matches: 4. The CDR1 and CDR2 encoded by the germline V gene are SGHRS and YFSETQ. Libraries came from PCR. The sequencer was an Illumina HiSeq 2500. To normalize quantification of the TCRbeta repertoire, the TCR libraries were built with molecular barcoding that relied on unique molecular identifiers. Through fastp at Q25 and MiXCR, TCRdb rebuilt clones from the public reads, retaining in-frame beta chains. Here each entry gathers all rows of one CDR3 protein and keeps the most common genes and DNA. The sample records over 150,000 distinct CDR3 sequences, roughly 7% of which are singletons. The top ten hold roughly 6% of the sample. The treatment or condition label here, explained by the study, means: allogeneic hematopoietic cell transplantation with graft depleted of TCRalphabeta T cells and CD19 B cells. TCRalphabeta/CD19-depleted allogeneic hematopoietic cell grafts were given to the transplant recipients, all of whom were children.

Sequenced here: PBMCs, sampled before TCRalphabeta/CD19-depleted stem cell transplant. The sequence derives from a boy aged 2-15 years with acute lymphoblastic leukemia, due to receive a stem cell transplant. The chain uses TRBV5-1 and TRBJ2-7, with 14 junctional bases fitting TRBD2. The CDR3 amino acid sequence is: CASSWGLAGEAYEQYF. The DNA sequence reads TGCGCCAGCAGCTGGGGACTAGCGGGAGAAGCCTACGAGCAGTACTTC.